The clone carrying this TCR beta chain was counted ten times or more. Its antigen is undetermined. Unique molecular identifiers tagged the TCRbeta library. Each CDR3 protein gets one entry after TCRdb re-called the PCR reads with MiXCR. The sample includes 490,000 or so distinct CDR3 sequences, 10% seen only once; the top ten take 2% to 2.5%. V was clipped by 7 bases and J by 5 bases; unmatched bases: 6. The CDR3 covers 15 residues. Germline V lookup: CDR1 SQVTM, CDR2 ANQGSEA. The data belong to a study of T-cell reconstitution after alpha-beta-depleted transplantation in children. Study-level points and caveats: Expanded graft clones numbering several hundred reportedly gave rise to alpha-beta T cells about two months after transplant. One year after transplant, T-cell counts and diversity came mostly from newly produced T cells. Surviving recipient T cells and thymic progenitors accounted for the high day-60 TCRbeta diversity observed in some patients.

The sequence was collected from a child aged 2-15 years with inherited bone marrow failure, due to receive a stem cell transplant. V gene TRBV29-1 combines with J gene TRBJ2-3; 16 bases are shared with TRBD2. The sample here was PBMCs, taken before TCRalphabeta/CD19-depleted stem cell transplant. The CDR3 is CSGGTSGRERDTQYF. CDR3 bases: TGCAGCGGTGGGACTAGCGGGAGGGAAAGAGATACGCAGTATTTT.